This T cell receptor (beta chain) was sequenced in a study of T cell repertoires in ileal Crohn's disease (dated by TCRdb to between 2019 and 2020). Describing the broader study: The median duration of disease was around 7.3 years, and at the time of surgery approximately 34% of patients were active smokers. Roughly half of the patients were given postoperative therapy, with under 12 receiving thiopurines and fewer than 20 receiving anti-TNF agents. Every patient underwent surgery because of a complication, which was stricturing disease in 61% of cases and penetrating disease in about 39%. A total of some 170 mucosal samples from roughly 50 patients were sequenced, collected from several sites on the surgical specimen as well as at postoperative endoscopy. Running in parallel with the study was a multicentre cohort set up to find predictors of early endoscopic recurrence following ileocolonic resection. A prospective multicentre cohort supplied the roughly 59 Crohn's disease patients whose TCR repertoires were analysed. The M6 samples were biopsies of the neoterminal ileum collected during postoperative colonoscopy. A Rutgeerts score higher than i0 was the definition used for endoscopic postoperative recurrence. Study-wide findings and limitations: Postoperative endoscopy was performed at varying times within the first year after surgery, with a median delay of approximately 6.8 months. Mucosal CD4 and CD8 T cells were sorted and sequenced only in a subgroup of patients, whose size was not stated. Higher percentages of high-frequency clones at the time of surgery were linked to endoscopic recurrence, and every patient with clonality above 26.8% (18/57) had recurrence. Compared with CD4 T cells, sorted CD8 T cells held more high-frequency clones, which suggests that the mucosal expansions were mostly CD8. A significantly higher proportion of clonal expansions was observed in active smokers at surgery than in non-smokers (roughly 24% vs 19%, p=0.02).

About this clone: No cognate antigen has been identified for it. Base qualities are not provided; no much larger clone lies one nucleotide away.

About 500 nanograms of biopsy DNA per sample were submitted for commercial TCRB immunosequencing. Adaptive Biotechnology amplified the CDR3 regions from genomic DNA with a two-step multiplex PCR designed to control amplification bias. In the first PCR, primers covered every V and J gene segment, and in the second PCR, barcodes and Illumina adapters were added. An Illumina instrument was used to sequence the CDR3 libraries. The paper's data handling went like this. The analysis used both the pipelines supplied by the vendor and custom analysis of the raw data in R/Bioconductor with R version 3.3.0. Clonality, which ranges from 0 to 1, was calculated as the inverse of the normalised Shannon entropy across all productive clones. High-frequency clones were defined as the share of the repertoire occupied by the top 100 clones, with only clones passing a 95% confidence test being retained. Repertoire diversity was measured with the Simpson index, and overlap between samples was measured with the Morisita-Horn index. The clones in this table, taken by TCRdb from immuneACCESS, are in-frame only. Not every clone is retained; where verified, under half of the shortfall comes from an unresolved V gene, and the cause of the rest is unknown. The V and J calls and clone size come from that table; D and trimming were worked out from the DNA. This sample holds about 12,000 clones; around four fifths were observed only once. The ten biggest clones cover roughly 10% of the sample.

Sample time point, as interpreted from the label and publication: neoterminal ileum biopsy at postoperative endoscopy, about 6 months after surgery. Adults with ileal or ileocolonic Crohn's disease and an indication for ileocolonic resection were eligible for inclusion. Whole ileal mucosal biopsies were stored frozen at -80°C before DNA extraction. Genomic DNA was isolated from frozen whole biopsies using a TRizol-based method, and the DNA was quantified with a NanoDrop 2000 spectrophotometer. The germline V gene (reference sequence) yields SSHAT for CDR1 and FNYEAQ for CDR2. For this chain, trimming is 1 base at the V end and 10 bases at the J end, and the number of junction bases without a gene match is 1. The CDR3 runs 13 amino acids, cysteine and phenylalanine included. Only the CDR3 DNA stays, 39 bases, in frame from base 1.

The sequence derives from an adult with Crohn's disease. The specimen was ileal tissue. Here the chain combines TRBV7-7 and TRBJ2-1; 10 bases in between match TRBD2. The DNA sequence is TGTGCCAGCAGCTTAGAACTAGCGGGGGAGCAGTTCTTC. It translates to CASSLELAGEQFF.